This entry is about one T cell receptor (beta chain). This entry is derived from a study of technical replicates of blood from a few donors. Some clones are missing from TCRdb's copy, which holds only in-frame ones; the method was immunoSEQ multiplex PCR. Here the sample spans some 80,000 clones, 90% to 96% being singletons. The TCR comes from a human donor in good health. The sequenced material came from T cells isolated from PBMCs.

In DNA, the CDR3 is TGTGCCAGCAGCTTTACAGGCGATGGCTACACCTTC. Its translation is CASSFTGDGYTF. This chain uses TRBV7-6 with TRBJ1-2; weak D call: TRBD1 (5 bases). The CDR3 sequence is 12 residues long. The V and J ends lost 3 bases and 6 bases respectively, with 8 bases between them. From germline, CDR1 is SGHVS and CDR2 FNYEAQ. The entire variable domain, with the rest obtained from reference TRBV7-6 and TRBJ1-2, is as follows: GAGVSQSPRYKVTKRGQDVALRCDPISGHVSLYWYRQALGQGPEFLTYFNYEAQQDKSGLPNDRFSAERPEGSISTLTIQRTEQRDSAMYRCASSFTGDGYTFGSGTRLTVV.